The 22 T cell receptor beta chains reported below all come from one sample, sequenced in a study of blood T cell repertoires in COVID-19. Data came from immunoSEQ multiplex PCR; TCRdb stores just in-frame clones and leaves some out. In the table there are about 96,000 clones, approximately 90% of which are singletons. Sequencing used peripheral blood. The origin of the receptors is a human donor with COVID-19, enrolled during active disease. The donor label of this sample is uncertain.

CDR3 sequence: CASSLWGPLGNEQFF. CDR3 DNA: TGTGCCAGCAGTCTTTGGGGGCCGTTGGGTAATGAGCAGTTCTTC. This chain links TRBV6-5 with TRBJ2-1; tentative D call: TRBD1 (6 bases). V was pared by 5 bases and J by 7 bases, with 18 bases between. Germline CDR1 and CDR2: MNHEY and SVGAGI. This CDR3 has 15 amino acids.

V usage is TRBV30 and J usage is TRBJ1-1; 8 positions match TRBD1. Germline V lookup: CDR1 GTSNPN, CDR2 SVGIG (reference sequence). The V gene end was trimmed by 7 bases and the J gene end by 3 bases; junction bases not matched to a gene: 13. The CDR3 is made up of 15 amino acids. The DNA of the CDR3 is TGTGCCTACAGGGACAGGACCGGGGGTGACACTGAAGCTTTCTTT. Protein sequence: CAYRDRTGGDTEAFF.

The chain recombines TRBV3-1 (or the pseudogene TRBV3-2) with TRBJ1-6; D uncertain. Trimming removed 0 bases at V and 3 bases at J, with 6 bases between. In germline, CDR1 is LGHDT, CDR2 YNNKEL (reference sequence). The length of the CDR3 is 15 residues. In DNA form, the CDR3 reads TGTGCCAGCAGCCAAGAAGAACTCTATAATTCACCCCTCCACTTT. Translating gives CASSQEELYNSPLHF.

The rearrangement links TRBV5-6 to TRBJ1-1; 9 bases agree with TRBD1. The CDR3 covers 17 residues. Germline V gene data show CDR1 as SGHDT and CDR2 as YYEEEE. Germline trimming cut 3 bases from V and 3 bases from J; bases unmatched to any gene: 12. The CDR3 is CASSSDAIRDRDTEAFF. CDR3 coding DNA: TGTGCCAGCAGCTCTGACGCTATCCGGGACAGGGACACTGAAGCTTTCTTT.

This chain connects TRBV3-1 (or the pseudogene TRBV3-2) to TRBJ2-3, with 16 bases matching TRBD2. Trimming took 2 bases from V and 4 from J; bases not matched to a gene: 3. In germline, CDR1 is LGHDT, CDR2 YNNKEL (reference sequence). This CDR3 contains 17 residues. The CDR3 DNA reads as TGTGCCAGCAGCCAACTGGGACTAGCGGGGGGGCCAGATACGCAGTATTTT. It translates to CASSQLGLAGGPDTQYF.

The J gene is TRBJ1-2, the V gene TRBV10-2; 11 nucleotides align to TRBD1. The CDR3 is 15 amino acids. Looked up from germline, CDR1 is WSHSY and CDR2 is SAAADI. J lost 0 bases, V lost 8 bases, and 5 bases had no gene match. In nucleotides, the CDR3 is TGCGCCAGCCGGGACAGGGGGTCCCCTAACTATGGCTACACCTTC. Translated, it gives CASRDRGSPNYGYTF.

This sequence joins TRBV7-6 and TRBJ1-4; D is undetermined. The V end was cut by 1 base, the J end by 3 bases, with 6 bases between. Looked up from germline, CDR1 is SGHVS and CDR2 is FNYEAQ. This CDR3 comprises 14 residues. The CDR3 sequence is CASSLGGSNEKLFF. CDR3 in DNA: TGTGCCAGCAGCTTAGGTGGCTCTAATGAAAAACTGTTTTTT. Full variable domain (missing parts from reference TRBV7-6 and TRBJ1-4): GAGVSQSPRYKVTKRGQDVALRCDPISGHVSLYWYRQALGQGPEFLTYFNYEAQQDKSGLPNDRFSAERPEGSISTLTIQRTEQRDSAMYRCASSLGGSNEKLFFGSGTQLSVL.

The rearrangement uses TRBV5-4 and TRBJ2-2; tentative D call: TRBD2 (5 bases). This CDR3 region has 18 residues. CDR1 is SGHNT and CDR2 is YYREEE in the germline V gene (reference sequence). Trimming stripped 1 base from V and 6 bases from J, with 22 bases between. CDR3 sequence: CASSLLLSPLGRSGELFF. In DNA, the CDR3 is TGTGCCAGCAGCTTGTTACTCTCTCCCCTAGGGAGATCCGGGGAGCTGTTTTTT. Combining the CDR3 with reference TRBV5-4 and TRBJ2-2 gives the whole variable domain ETGVTQSPTHLIKTRGQQVTLRCSSQSGHNTVSWYQQALGQGPQFIFQYYREEENGRGNFPPRFSGLQFPNYSSELNVNALELDDSALYLCASSLLLSPLGRSGELFFGEGSRLTVL.

This chain joins TRBV5-1 and TRBJ2-7; TRBD1 agrees at 7 bases. Germline V gene data show CDR1 as SGHRS and CDR2 as YFSETQ. Unmatched junction bases numbered 2, after V lost 5 bases and J lost 0 bases. The CDR3 extends over 13 amino acids. CDR3 sequence: CASRTGNSYEQYF. Here the CDR3 DNA reads TGCGCCAGCAGGACAGGGAACTCCTACGAGCAGTACTTC.

J is TRBJ1-4 and V is TRBV4-1; 11 bases align to TRBD1. Trimming removed 5 bases from V and 7 bases from J; junction bases left unmatched: 6. This CDR3 spans 15 amino acids. Germline V gene lookup returns CDR1 MGHRA and CDR2 YSYEKL. The CDR3 DNA reads TGCGCCAGCAGCGGGACAGGGGGGGGAAGTGAAAAACTGTTTTTT. Its translation is CASSGTGGGSEKLFF.

This rearrangement joins TRBV6-6 to TRBJ1-5; a weak D match, TRBD1 (5 bases). Germline V gene data show CDR1 as MNHNY and CDR2 as SVGAGI (reference sequence). CDR3 length equals 16 residues. Trimming removed 0 bases from V and 0 bases from J, with 9 bases in between. The CDR3 nucleotides are TGTGCCAGCAGTTACTCGTCACAGGTTAGCAATCAGCCCCAGCATTTT. Translation gives CASSYSSQVSNQPQHF.

The rearrangement joins TRBV24-1 to TRBJ1-5; TRBD1 matches 7 bases. The V and J ends lost 5 bases and 3 bases, in that order; junction bases with no gene match: 3. The CDR3 is 14 residues long. The germline V gene has CDR1 KGHDR and CDR2 SFDVKD. CDR3 amino acids: CATSGGQYNQPQHF. CDR3 DNA: TGTGCCACCAGTGGGGGACAGTACAATCAGCCCCAGCATTTT.

The CDR3 region has the DNA TGTGCCTGGAGTTGGGGACACACGAATGAGCAGTTCTTC. Its translation: CAWSWGHTNEQFF. This sequence joins TRBV30 and TRBJ2-1; possibly TRBD1 for D (6 bases). Germline lookup yields CDR1 GTSNPN and CDR2 SVGIG (reference sequence). Between the trimmed V and J ends, which lost 2 bases and 7 bases, there was a span of 12 bases. CDR3 size: 13 residues.

The chain combines TRBV2 with TRBJ2-2; D is unresolved. The CDR3 has 14 amino acids. The germline V and J ends were trimmed by 5 bases and 2 bases, with 9 bases remaining between them. The V gene's germline CDR1 is SNHLY and CDR2 FYNNEI. The CDR3 loop reads CASSSTSNTGELFF. CDR3 DNA sequence: TGTGCCAGCAGTAGTACTTCTAACACCGGGGAGCTGTTTTTT.

The CDR3 region is CASSLLAGGPTDTQYF. The CDR3 coding sequence is TGTGCCAGCAGCTTATTAGCGGGGGGCCCGACAGATACGCAGTATTTT. The chain combines TRBV7-6 with TRBJ2-3; 10 bases are shared with TRBD2. V dropped 2 bases and J dropped 3; count of bases not matched to a gene: 5. Germline CDR1 reads SGHVS; CDR2 reads FNYEAQ. There are 16 residues in the CDR3.

This sequence joins TRBV30 and TRBJ2-3, with 12 bases aligning to TRBD2. This CDR3 region has 18 residues. Trimming took 3 bases from V and 0 from J; bases not matched to a gene: 10. CDR1 is GTSNPN, CDR2 SVGIG, per germline (reference sequence). CDR3 loop: CAWSSGLAGSLSTDTQYF. For the CDR3, the DNA is TGTGCCTGGAGCTCAGGACTAGCGGGATCCTTAAGCACAGATACGCAGTATTTT. Variable domain in full (rest from reference TRBV30 and TRBJ2-3): SQTIHQWPATLVQPVGSPLSLECTVEGTSNPNLYWYRQAAGRGLQLLFYSVGIGQISSEVPQNLSASRPQDRQFILSSKKLLLSDSGFYLCAWSSGLAGSLSTDTQYFGPGTRLTVL.

The CDR3 bases are TGTGCCACCAGTGATTCGGGGACAGGGGGCGATTACGAGCAGTACTTC. Amino acid sequence: CATSDSGTGGDYEQYF. V usage is TRBV24-1 and J usage is TRBJ2-7; 12 bases are shared with TRBD1. J gave up 4 bases and V 2 bases, and 5 bases lay outside the gene matches. Germline V gene lookup returns CDR1 KGHDR and CDR2 SFDVKD. CDR3 length: 16 amino acids.

The CDR3 coding sequence is TGTGCCGCAACAGGGGGACAGGGGAGAACTGAAGCTTTCTTT. It codes for CAATGGQGRTEAFF. The chain links TRBV7-9 to TRBJ1-1; 10 bases are a match to TRBD1. CDR3 length: 14 residues. Germline values: CDR1 SEHNR, CDR2 FQNEAQ (reference sequence). V gave up 11 bases and J gave up 5 bases; unmatched junction bases: 11.

The genes are TRBV10-3 and TRBJ2-3; 8 bases agree with TRBD2. The length of the CDR3 is 17 residues. Germline values: CDR1 ENHRY, CDR2 SYGVKD. V lost 0 bases to trimming and J lost 2 bases; unmatched junction nucleotides: 7. CDR3 bases: TGTGCCATCAGTGAGTCGGAAGGTAGCGGGGACACAGATACGCAGTATTTT. Its protein product is CAISESEGSGDTDTQYF.

The chain employs TRBV12-3 or TRBV12-4 and TRBJ2-7; a weak D match, TRBD2 (5 bases). Trimming left V 5 bases short and J 6 bases short, with 14 bases between. This CDR3 is 13 amino acids long. The CDR3 loop is CASSPGLESEQYF. The DNA for the CDR3 is TGTGCCAGCAGTCCTGGACTTGAGAGCGAGCAGTACTTC.

The V gene is TRBV11-2, the J gene TRBJ2-1; D is perhaps TRBD2 (6 bases). The ends were cut back, 5 bases at V and 5 bases at J, with 19 bases in the middle. CDR1 SGHAT and CDR2 FQNNGV come from the germline V gene. The CDR3 is 16 residues long. The CDR3 bases are TGTGCCAGCAGCCAAGGAGCCAGCGGGTACCACAATGAGCAGTTCTTC. This gives the protein CASSQGASGYHNEQFF.

The rearrangement joins TRBV27 to TRBJ2-7; unclear D gene. Trimming removed 6 bases at V and 5 bases at J, with 17 bases between. This CDR3 spans 14 amino acids. Germline V gives CDR1 MNHEY, CDR2 SMNVEV (reference sequence). CDR3 amino acids: CASSDREPSDEQYF. CDR3 in DNA: TGTGCCAGCAGCGACCGAGAGCCGAGCGACGAGCAGTACTTC.